The 4 T cell receptor beta chains presented below share a single source sample, sequenced in a study of cytomegalovirus exposure and HLA in healthy donors. Primers for the PCR totalled 60 Vbeta and 13 Jbeta. The repertoire was sequenced with immunoSEQ multiplex PCR; TCRdb's copy has only in-frame clones and lacks some. The sample records tens of thousands of clones, around three quarters being singletons. Sequences were obtained from PBMCs. The receptors come from a male donor in good health and CMV-seronegative.

In DNA, the CDR3 is TGTGCCAGCAGCCGAATTAGGGGGGGGGCTTTCTTT. It translates to CASSRIRGGAFF. The rearrangement joins TRBV28 to TRBJ1-1, with TRBD1 as a possible D gene (6 bases). The CDR3 spans 12 residues. Per the germline V gene, CDR1 is MDHEN and CDR2 is SYDVKM. Trimming stripped 6 bases from V and 11 bases from J, with 16 bases between.

The chain carries TRBV27 and TRBJ2-3; D perhaps matches TRBD1 (5 bases). Looked up from germline, CDR1 is MNHEY and CDR2 is SMNVEV (reference sequence). The CDR3 sequence is 14 residues long. The ends were cut back, 3 bases at V and 5 bases at J, with 12 bases in the middle. The CDR3 bases are TGTGCCAGCAGTTTGGGGCTAGTAAGAGATACGCAGTATTTT. The encoded protein is CASSLGLVRDTQYF.

V and J are TRBV6-5 and TRBJ2-7; 7 positions match TRBD1. V trimming: 4 bases; J trimming: 6 bases; junction bases outside the gene matches: 6. Germline CDR1 reads MNHEY; CDR2 reads SVGAGI. CDR3 length: 13 residues. CDR3 coding DNA: TGTGCCAGCAGTTCATTCCCAGGGGGCGAGCAGTACTTC. It is translated as CASSSFPGGEQYF.

As to this clone: Its ends do not fully match the called genes, so a read error is possible. The chain links TRBV10-1 to TRBJ2-2, with 7 bases that match TRBD2. The germline V gene has CDR1 WNHNN and CDR2 SYGVQD (reference sequence). The CDR3 runs to 15 residues. CDR3 sequence: CASSESLAGTGELFF. DNA of the CDR3: TGCGCCAGCAGTGAGTCTTTAGCGGGCACCGGAGAGCTGTTTTTT.